This TCR beta chain was sequenced during a study of radiotherapy plus CTLA-4 blockade in lung cancer. Study context: 15% to 20% of enrolled patients responded objectively, and more than 25% had disease control. General observations from the study: Best predicting response, reportedly, were early blood T cell clone dynamics, with interferon-beta.

Turning to this clone: The antigen is unknown.

The method was immunoSEQ multiplex PCR; TCRdb's version includes in-frame clones alone and lacks a portion of them. The sample has about 97,000 clones, about four fifths seen once. Germline V gene data show CDR1 as SGHNT and CDR2 as YENEEA. The CDR3 is 17 residues long. V shed 4 bases and J 4 bases; nucleotides not matched to a gene: 13. The source is a human donor with non-small cell lung cancer who had a partial response to radiotherapy plus ipilimumab. Some clones in this sample may be carry-over from other donors' samples. The chain combines TRBV11-3 with TRBJ2-5, with TRBD1 matching 9 bases. The sample in question was peripheral blood, obtained from a patient treated with radiotherapy plus ipilimumab. The DNA for the CDR3 is TGTGCCAGCAGCTGGGTGGTTGGGACAGGGTCCCGAGAGACCCAGTACTTC. Translated: CASSWVVGTGSRETQYF.